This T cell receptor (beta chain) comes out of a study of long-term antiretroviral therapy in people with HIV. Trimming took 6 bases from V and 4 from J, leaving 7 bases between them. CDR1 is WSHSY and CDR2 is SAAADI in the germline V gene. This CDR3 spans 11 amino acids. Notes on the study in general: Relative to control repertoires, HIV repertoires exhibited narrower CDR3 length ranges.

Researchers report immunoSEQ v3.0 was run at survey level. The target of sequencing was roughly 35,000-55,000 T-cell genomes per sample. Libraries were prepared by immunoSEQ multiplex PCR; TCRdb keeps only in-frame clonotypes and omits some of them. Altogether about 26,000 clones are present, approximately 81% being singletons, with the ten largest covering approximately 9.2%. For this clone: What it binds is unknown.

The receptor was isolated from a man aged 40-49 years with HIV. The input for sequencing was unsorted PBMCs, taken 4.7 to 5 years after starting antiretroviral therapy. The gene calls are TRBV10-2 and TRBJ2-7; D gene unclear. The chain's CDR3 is CASSQVYEQYF. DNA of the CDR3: TGCGCCAGCAGCCAGGTGTACGAGCAGTACTTC.